This is a list of T cell receptor beta chains from one sample in a study of lymphopenia after photon versus proton radiotherapy. The repertoire was sequenced with immunoSEQ multiplex PCR; TCRdb's copy has only in-frame clones and lacks some. The table has 3,000 to 4,000 clones, roughly 79% seen once. Sequenced here: peripheral blood, sampled from a patient treated with proton-based radiotherapy. Source of these receptors: an elderly man with esophageal cancer. Both conserved end residues are part of each CDR3. D genes are given only for firm matches. Clone sizes are given selectively: once, few, many, or a class where the clone is expanded.

.,TRBV30,TRBJ1-6,TRBD1,CAWSAGQDNSPLHF,TGTGCCTGGAGTGCTGGACAGGATAATTCACCCCTCCACTTT
.,TRBV11-3,TRBJ2-7,TRBD1,CASREDRVLYEQYF,TGTGCCAGCAGGGAAGACAGGGTCCTCTACGAGCAGTACTTC
.,TRBV7-1,TRBJ2-7,.,CASNRRQAPYEQYF,TGTGCCAGCAATCGTAGACAGGCCCCCTACGAGCAGTACTTC
.,TRBV6-1,TRBJ1-2,.,CASSSRGQPNYGYTF,TGTGCCAGCAGTTCGAGAGGACAGCCTAACTATGGCTACACCTTC
.,TRBV19,TRBJ1-6,.,CASSPGLGSSYNSPLHF,TGTGCCAGTAGCCCCGGTTTAGGGAGCTCCTATAATTCACCCCTCCACTTT
.,TRBV13,TRBJ1-1,.,CASSLRSRDTEAFF,TGTGCCAGCAGCTTAAGATCCAGGGACACTGAAGCTTTCTTT
once,TRBV11-2,TRBJ1-1,TRBD1,CASSLRGLVEAFF,TGTGCCAGCAGCTTAAGGGGGCTTGTTGAAGCTTTCTTT
.,TRBV14,TRBJ1-1,.,CASSQELSRPTEAFF,TGTGCCAGCAGCCAAGAATTGTCCAGGCCCACTGAAGCTTTCTTT
.,TRBV6-6,TRBJ2-7,.,CASTMDGHPYEQYF,TGTGCCAGCACTATGGACGGTCATCCGTACGAGCAGTACTTC
hyperexpanded,TRBV21-1,TRBJ1-1,.,CASSITGQPKVNTEAFF,TGTGCCAGCAGCATAACGGGACAGCCGAAGGTGAACACTGAAGCTTTCTTT
.,TRBV5-8,TRBJ1-1,.,CASILDRNTEAFF,TGTGCCAGCATCCTCGACAGGAACACTGAAGCTTTCTTT
.,TRBV7-9,TRBJ1-2,.,CASSPTGIYLIYGYTF,TGTGCCAGCAGCCCCACAGGGATTTATCTAATCTATGGCTACACCTTC
.,TRBV9,TRBJ2-3,.,CASTGGTGTGADTQYF,TGTGCCAGCACCGGCGGGACGGGGACGGGGGCGGATACGCAGTATTTT
.,TRBV30,TRBJ1-1,TRBD1,CAWSLVRGSAFF,TGTGCCTGGAGTCTCGTCAGGGGGTCGGCTTTCTTT
.,TRBV10-3,TRBJ1-2,.,CASRTAGGNYGYTF,TGTGCCAGCAGGACCGCGGGGGGGAACTATGGCTACACCTTC
.,TRBV6-5,TRBJ2-5,.,CASRGYQETQYF,TGTGCCAGCAGGGGGTACCAAGAGACCCAGTACTTC